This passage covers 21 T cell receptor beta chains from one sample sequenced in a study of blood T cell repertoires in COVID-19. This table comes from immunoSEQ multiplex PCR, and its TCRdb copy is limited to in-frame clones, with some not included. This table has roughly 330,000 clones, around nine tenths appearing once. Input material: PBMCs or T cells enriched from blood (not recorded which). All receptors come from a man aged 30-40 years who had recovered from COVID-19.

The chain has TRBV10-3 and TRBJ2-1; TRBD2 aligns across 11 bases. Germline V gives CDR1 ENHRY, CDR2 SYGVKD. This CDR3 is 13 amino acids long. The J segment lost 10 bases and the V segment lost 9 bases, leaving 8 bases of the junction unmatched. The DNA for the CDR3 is TGTGCCATGGGGACTAGCGGTTTACGAGAGCAGTTCTTC. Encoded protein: CAMGTSGLREQFF.

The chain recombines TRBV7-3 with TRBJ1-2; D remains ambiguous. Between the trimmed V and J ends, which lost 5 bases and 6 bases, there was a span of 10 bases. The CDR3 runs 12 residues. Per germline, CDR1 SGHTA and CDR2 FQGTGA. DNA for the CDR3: TGTGCCAGCAGCCCGGGAGGGAATGGCTACACCTTC. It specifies CASSPGGNGYTF. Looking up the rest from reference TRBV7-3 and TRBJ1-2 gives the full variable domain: GAGVSQTPSNKVTEKGKYVELRCDPISGHTALYWYRQSLGQGPEFLIYFQGTGAADDSGLPNDRFFAVRPEGSVSTLKIQRTERGDSAVYLCASSPGGNGYTFGSGTRLTVV.

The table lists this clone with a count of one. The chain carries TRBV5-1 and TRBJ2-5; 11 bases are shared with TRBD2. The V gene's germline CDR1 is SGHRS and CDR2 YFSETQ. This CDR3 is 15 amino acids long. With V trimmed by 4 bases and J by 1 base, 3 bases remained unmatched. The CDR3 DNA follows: TGCGCCAGCAGCCTAGCGGGGGGCCTCCAAGAGACCCAGTACTTC. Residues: CASSLAGGLQETQYF.

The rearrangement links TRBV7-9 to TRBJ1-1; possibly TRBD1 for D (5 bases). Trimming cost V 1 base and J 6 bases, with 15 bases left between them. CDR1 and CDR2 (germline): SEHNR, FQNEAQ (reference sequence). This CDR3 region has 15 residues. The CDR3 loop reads CASSLDRRVGAEAFF. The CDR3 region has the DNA TGTGCCAGCAGCTTAGATCGCAGGGTAGGCGCTGAAGCTTTCTTT.

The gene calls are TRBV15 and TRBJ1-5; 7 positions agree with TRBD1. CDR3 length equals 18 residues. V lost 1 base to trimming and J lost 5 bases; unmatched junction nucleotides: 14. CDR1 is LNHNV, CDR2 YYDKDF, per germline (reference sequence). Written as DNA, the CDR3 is TGTGCCACCAGCAGAGCCACAGACAGGGCAAAGAGAGATCAGCCCCAGCATTTT. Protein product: CATSRATDRAKRDQPQHF.

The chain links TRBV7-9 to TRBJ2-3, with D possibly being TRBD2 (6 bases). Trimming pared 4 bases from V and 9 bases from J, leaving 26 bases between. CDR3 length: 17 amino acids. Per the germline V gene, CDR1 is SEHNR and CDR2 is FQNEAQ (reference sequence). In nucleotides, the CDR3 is TGTGCCAGCAGCTCTACCGGTGAGCGGGTCCACCTTAACACGCAGTATTTT. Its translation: CASSSTGERVHLNTQYF.

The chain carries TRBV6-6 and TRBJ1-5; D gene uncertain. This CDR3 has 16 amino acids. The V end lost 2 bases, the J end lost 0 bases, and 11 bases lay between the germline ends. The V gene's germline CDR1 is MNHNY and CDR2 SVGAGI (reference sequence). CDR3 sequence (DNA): TGTGCCAGCAGTTACGTTACAGATTATAGCAATCAGCCCCAGCATTTT. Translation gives CASSYVTDYSNQPQHF.

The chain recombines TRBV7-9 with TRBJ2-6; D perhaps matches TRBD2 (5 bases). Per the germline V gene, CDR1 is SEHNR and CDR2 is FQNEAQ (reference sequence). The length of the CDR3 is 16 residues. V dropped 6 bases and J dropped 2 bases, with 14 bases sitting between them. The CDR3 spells CASSRFSGTGANVLTF. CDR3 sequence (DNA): TGTGCCAGCAGTCGATTTTCGGGGACTGGGGCCAACGTCCTGACTTTC.

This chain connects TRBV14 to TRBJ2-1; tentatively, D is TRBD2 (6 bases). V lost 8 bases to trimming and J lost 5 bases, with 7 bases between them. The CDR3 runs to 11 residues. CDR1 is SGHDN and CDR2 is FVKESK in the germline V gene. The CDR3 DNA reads TGTGCCAGCCGCGGGGACAATGAGCAGTTCTTC. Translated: CASRGDNEQFF. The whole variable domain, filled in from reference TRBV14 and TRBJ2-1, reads EAGVTQFPSHSVIEKGQTVTLRCDPISGHDNLYWYRRVMGKEIKFLLHFVKESKQDESGMPNNRFLAERTGGTYSTLKVQPAELEDSGVYFCASRGDNEQFFGPGTRLTVL.

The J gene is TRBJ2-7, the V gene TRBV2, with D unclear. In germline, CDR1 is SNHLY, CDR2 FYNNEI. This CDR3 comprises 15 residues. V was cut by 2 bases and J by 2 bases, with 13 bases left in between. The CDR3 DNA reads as TGTGCCAGCAGTGAATCTTTCGGTGGTACCTACGAGCAGTACTTC. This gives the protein CASSESFGGTYEQYF.

CDR3 sequence: CASSKSGGTGVYTGNTIYF. CDR3 nucleotide sequence: TGTGCCAGCAGCAAAAGCGGAGGGACAGGGGTATATACTGGAAACACCATATATTTT. This chain links TRBV21-1 with TRBJ1-3; the DNA was not used to check the table's D call, TRBD1. TRBV21-1 has pseudogene status. This CDR3 is built from 19 residues.

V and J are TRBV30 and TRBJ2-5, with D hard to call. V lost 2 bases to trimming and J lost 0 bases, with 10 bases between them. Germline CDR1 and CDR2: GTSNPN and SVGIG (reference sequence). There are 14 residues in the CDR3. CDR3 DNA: TGTGCCTGGAGTCTCGTGAGGTACCAAGAGACCCAGTACTTC. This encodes CAWSLVRYQETQYF.

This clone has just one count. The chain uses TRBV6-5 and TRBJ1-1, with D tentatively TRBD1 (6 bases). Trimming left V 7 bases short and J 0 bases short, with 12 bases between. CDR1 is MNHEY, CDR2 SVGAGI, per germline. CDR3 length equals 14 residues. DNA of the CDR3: TGTGCCAGCACCAATACAGGGATGAACACTGAAGCTTTCTTT. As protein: CASTNTGMNTEAFF.

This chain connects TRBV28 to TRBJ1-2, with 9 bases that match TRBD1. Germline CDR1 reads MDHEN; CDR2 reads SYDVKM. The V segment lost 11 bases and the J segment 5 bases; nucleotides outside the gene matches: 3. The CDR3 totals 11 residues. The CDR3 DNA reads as TGTGCCGAGACAGGGGGATATGGCTACACCTTC. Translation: CAETGGYGYTF.

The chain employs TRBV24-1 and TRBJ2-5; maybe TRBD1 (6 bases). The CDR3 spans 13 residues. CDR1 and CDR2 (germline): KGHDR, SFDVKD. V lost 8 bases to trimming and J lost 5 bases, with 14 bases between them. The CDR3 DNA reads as TGTGCCACCAATACAGGGCCAATGGAGACCCAGTACTTC. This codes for CATNTGPMETQYF.

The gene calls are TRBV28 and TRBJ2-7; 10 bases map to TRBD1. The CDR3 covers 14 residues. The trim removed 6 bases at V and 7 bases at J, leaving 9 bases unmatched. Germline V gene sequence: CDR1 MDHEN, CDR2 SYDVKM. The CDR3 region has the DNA TGTGCCAGCAGGACCGGGACAGGGGTCGAAGAGCAGTACTTC. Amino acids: CASRTGTGVEEQYF.

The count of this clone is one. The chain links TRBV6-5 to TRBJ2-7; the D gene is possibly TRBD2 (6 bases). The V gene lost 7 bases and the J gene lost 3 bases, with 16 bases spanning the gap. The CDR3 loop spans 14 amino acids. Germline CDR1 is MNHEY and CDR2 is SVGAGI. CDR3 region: CASTKEAGGYEQYF. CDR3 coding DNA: TGTGCCAGCACCAAAGAAGCCGGGGGCTACGAGCAGTACTTC.

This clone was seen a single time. DNA for the CDR3: TGTGCCAGCAGCTTGGGGATTGGGCAGTACAATGAGCAGTTCTTC. Translation: CASSLGIGQYNEQFF. This chain links TRBV5-4 with TRBJ2-1; D is unclear. The CDR3 is made up of 15 amino acids. Germline CDR1 and CDR2: SGHNT and YYREEE (reference sequence). Trimming shortened V by 0 bases and J by 4 bases, and 11 bases separated the two germline ends.

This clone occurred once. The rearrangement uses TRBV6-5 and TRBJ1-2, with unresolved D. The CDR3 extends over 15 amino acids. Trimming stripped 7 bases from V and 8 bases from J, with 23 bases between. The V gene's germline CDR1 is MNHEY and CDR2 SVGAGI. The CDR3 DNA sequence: TGTGCCAGCACCCTCCGAAGGGAAGGACTGTTAGGCTACACCTTC. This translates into CASTLRREGLLGYTF.

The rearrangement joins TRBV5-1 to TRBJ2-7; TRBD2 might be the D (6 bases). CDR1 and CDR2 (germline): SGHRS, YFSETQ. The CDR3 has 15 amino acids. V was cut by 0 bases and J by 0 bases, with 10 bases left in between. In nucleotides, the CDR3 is TGCGCCAGCAGCTTGGGTAGGGAGGTCTCCTACGAGCAGTACTTC. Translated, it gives CASSLGREVSYEQYF.

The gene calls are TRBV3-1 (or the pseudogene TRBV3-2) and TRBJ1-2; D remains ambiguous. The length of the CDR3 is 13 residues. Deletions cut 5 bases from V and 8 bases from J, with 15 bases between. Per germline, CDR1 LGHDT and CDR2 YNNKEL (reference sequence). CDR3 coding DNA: TGTGCCAGCAGCGTAACCCCGCTAGAAGGCTACACCTTC. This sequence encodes CASSVTPLEGYTF.